This T cell receptor beta chain stems from a study of OX40 agonist ivuxolimab in advanced cancers. General notes on the study: Ivuxolimab was an agonistic, fully human IgG2 monoclonal antibody directed against OX40 (CD134), a costimulatory receptor. Intravenous ivuxolimab was administered to patients every 2 weeks at six dose levels: 0.01, 0.1, 0.3, 1.5, 3 and 10 mg/kg. Of the roughly 52 dose-escalation patients, hepatocellular carcinoma was present in about 20, melanoma in approximately 15, renal cell carcinoma in 9 and head and neck cancer in 9. In the dose-escalation cohort, over 65% of patients were male, and the mean age was approximately 64 years, with a range of about 20 to 79. Prior anti-PD-1, anti-PD-L1 or anti-CTLA-4 therapy was permitted, and 35% to 40% of dose-escalation patients had received checkpoint inhibitors. Partial responses were achieved by three dose-escalation patients, of whom one had hepatocellular carcinoma and two had cutaneous melanoma. Peripheral TCRbeta sequencing was intended to test whether TCR sequence diversity was altered and clonal T-cell expansion was caused by ivuxolimab. The monotherapy dose-escalation portion (N ≈ 52 patients) of the phase I ivuxolimab trial is reported in the paper. Results and caveats for the whole study, not just this receptor: In the 0.1-3.0 mg/kg groups, partial responders had among the lowest normalized peripheral clonal expansion, particularly in CD8+ T cells. At doses from 0.1 to 3.0 mg/kg, clonal expansion was seen in both CD4+ and CD8+ blood T cells between baseline and week 6. Low levels of normalized T-cell clonal expansion were also seen in some patients who did not respond. On average, CD8+ T cells showed more expanded clones than CD4+ T cells after ivuxolimab. Antigen specificity was not determined for the clonally expanded peripheral T cells.

Patients with autoimmune disease history or receiving systemic immunosuppression were excluded from the trial. Peripheral blood for TCR sequencing was drawn from every dose cohort at baseline, at cycle 4 day 1 and at cycle 7 day 1. The samples were drawn from a first-in-human, open-label, multicenter phase I dose-escalation trial of ivuxolimab. Adults with locally advanced or metastatic melanoma, renal cell, hepatocellular, or head and neck squamous cell carcinoma were enrolled in the trial. CD4+ and CD8+ T cells were sorted separately from peripheral blood before TCR sequencing. CDR1 and CDR2 were assigned from the germline V gene as SGHDT and YYEEEE. Its CDR3 holds 14 amino acids, cysteine through phenylalanine. Only the CDR3 DNA stays, 42 bases, in frame from base 1. V gives up 3 bases and J gives up 4 bases, and the segment between their germline ends measures 14 bases. To sequence the TCRbeta CDR3 region, genomic DNA was isolated from the sorted cells. The immunoSEQ Assay was used to sequence the TCRbeta CDR3 regions. The clones in this table, taken by TCRdb from immuneACCESS, are in-frame only. Not every clone is retained; where verified, under half of the shortfall comes from an unresolved V gene, and the cause of the rest is unknown. In all, the sample holds 95,000 to 150,000 clones, and around 93% of those were seen once. The ten largest clones represent 0.65% to 0.9% of the sample.

Concerning this clone itself: The target of this receptor is not known. Per-nucleotide qualities are absent, and no much larger clonotype sits a single base away.

The TCR sequence derives from an adult with an advanced solid tumor such as melanoma, head and neck, liver or kidney cancer. Rearrangement joined TRBV5-6 to TRBJ2-7; the best D guess is TRBD2, with 6 bases matching. The sample was CD4+ or CD8+ T cells sorted from blood, taken in a trial of the OX40 agonist ivuxolimab. The bases are TGTGCCAGCAGCTCAGGAGGGGATCAATACGAGCAGTACTTC. Its product reads: CASSSGGDQYEQYF.